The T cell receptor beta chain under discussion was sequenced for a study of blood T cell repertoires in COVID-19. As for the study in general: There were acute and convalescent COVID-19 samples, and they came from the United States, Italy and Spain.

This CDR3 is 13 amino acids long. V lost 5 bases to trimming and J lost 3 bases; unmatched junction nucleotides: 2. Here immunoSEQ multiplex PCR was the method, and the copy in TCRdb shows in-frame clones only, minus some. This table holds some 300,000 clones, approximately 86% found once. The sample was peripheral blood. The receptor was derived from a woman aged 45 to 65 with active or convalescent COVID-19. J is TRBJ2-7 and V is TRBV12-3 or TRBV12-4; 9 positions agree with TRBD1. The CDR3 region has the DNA TGTGCCAGCAGTCGGGACAGGGACTACGAGCAGTACTTC. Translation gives CASSRDRDYEQYF.